The rows below give T cell receptor beta chains drawn from one sample of a study of T-cell reconstitution after alpha-beta-depleted transplantation in children. TCRdb ran MiXCR on the PCR reads and lists one entry per CDR3 protein. Of 440,000 or so distinct CDR3 sequences in the sample, approximately 11% were seen once. The material sequenced was PBMCs from the stem cell graft donor, taken from the stem cell graft. The receptor source for this set is a human donor who donated a stem cell graft to a child with acute myeloid leukemia. CDR3s include the opening cysteine and the closing phenylalanine or tryptophan. A D gene is named only where the DNA matches it firmly. Expanded clones are given a class, and other clones once, few, many or no size at all.

J gene,V gene,clone size,D gene,CDR3 DNA,CDR3 protein
TRBJ2-1,TRBV5-1,few,TRBD2,TGCGCCAGCAGCTTTGGGCTAGCGGGCCCCAATGAGCAGTTCTTC,CASSFGLAGPNEQFF
TRBJ2-7,TRBV20-1,-,-,TGCAGTGCCAATATGTTTGGCCCAGCCGGGTCCTCCTACGAGCAGTACTTC,CSANMFGPAGSSYEQYF
TRBJ1-1,TRBV15,few,-,TGTGCCACCAGCAGAGAGGGGCGGAGACACGGGGGCACTGAAGCTTTCTTT,CATSREGRRHGGTEAFF
TRBJ1-1,TRBV16,-,-,TGTGCCAGCAGCCAACAGGGCCCGGGCACTGAAGCTTTCTTT,CASSQQGPGTEAFF
TRBJ2-1,TRBV7-3,-,-,TGTGCCAGCAGCTTAGGCCCAGGGCCCGGCAATGAGCAGTTCTTC,CASSLGPGPGNEQFF
TRBJ2-2,TRBV9,few,-,TGTGCCAGCAGCGTACAGGGTTGGACCGGGGAGCTGTTTTTT,CASSVQGWTGELFF
TRBJ2-7,TRBV5-4,few,-,TGTGCCAGCAGCCCTGGAGGGCGGGACCACGAGCAGTACTTC,CASSPGGRDHEQYF
TRBJ2-1,TRBV11-2,few,-,TGTGCCAGCAGCCCCTTCCCCCCTAACAGGGATAATGAGCAGTTCTTC,CASSPFPPNRDNEQFF
TRBJ2-1,TRBV5-4,-,-,TGTGCCAGCAGCTTGTCAGGGGAAAGCTACAATGAGCAGTTCTTC,CASSLSGESYNEQFF
TRBJ2-7,TRBV4-3,many,TRBD2,TGCGCCAGCAGCCAGACTAGCGGGAGAGCATACGAGCAGTACTTC,CASSQTSGRAYEQYF
TRBJ2-1,TRBV5-1,many,TRBD2,TGCGCCAGCAGTCGGGAGGGCCGGGATGAGCAGTTCTTC,CASSREGRDEQFF